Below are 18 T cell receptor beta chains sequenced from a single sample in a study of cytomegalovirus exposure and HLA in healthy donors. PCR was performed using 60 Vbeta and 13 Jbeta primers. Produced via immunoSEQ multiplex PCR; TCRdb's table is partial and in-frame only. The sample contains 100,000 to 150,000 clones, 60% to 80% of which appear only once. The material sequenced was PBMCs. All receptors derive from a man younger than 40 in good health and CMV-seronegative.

The CDR3 DNA is TGCGCCAGCAGTCAAATGACTGGCGGGGGGATGGAGACCCAGTACTTC. It codes for CASSQMTGGGMETQYF. The rearrangement uses TRBV4-1 and TRBJ2-5; 8 nucleotides agree with TRBD2. There are 16 residues in the CDR3. The junction had 14 bases not matched to a gene; V was cut back by 6 bases and J by 5 bases. CDR1 and CDR2 from the germline V gene are MGHRA and YSYEKL.

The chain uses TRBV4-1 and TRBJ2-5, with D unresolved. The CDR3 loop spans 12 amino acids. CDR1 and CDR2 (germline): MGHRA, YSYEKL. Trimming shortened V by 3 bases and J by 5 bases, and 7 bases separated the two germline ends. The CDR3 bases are TGCGCCAGCAGCCACCCCCGGGAGACCCAGTACTTC. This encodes CASSHPRETQYF.

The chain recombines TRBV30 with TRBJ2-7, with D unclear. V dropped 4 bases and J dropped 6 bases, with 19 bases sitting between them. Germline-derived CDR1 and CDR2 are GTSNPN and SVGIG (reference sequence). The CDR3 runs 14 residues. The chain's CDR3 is CAWTFQDRLVEQYF. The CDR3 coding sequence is TGTGCCTGGACGTTTCAGGATAGGCTGGTCGAGCAGTACTTC.

CDR3 DNA: TGTGCCAGTATTGCCTTAGGTTCGGGGAACACTGAAGCTTTCTTT. Translated: CASIALGSGNTEAFF. This rearrangement joins TRBV6-1 to TRBJ1-1; D uncertain. The CDR3 is 15 residues long. Looked up from germline, CDR1 is MNHNS and CDR2 is SASEGT. Trimming removed 9 bases from V and 1 base from J, with 18 bases in between.

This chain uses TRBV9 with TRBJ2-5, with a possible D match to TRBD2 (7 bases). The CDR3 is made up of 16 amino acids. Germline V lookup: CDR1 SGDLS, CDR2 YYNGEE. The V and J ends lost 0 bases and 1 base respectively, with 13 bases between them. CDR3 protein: CASSVGGGAVQETQYF. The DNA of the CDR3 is TGTGCCAGCAGCGTAGGAGGGGGGGCGGTCCAAGAGACCCAGTACTTC.

The CDR3 loop reads CASSQWTGPQGYTF. Here the CDR3 DNA reads TGTGCCAGCAGCCAGTGGACAGGCCCCCAAGGCTACACCTTC. J is TRBJ1-2 and V is TRBV5-6; 7 bases agree with TRBD1. With 4 bases clipped from V and 8 bases from J, the junction kept 11 bases outside the gene matches. Germline V gives CDR1 SGHDT, CDR2 YYEEEE. The CDR3 contains 14 residues.

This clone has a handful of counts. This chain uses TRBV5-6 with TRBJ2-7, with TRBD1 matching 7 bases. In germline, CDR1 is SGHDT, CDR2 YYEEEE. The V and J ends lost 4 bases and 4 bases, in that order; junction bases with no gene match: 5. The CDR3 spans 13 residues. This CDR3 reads CASSTGVRYEQYF. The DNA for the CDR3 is TGTGCCAGCAGCACAGGGGTTAGGTACGAGCAGTACTTC.

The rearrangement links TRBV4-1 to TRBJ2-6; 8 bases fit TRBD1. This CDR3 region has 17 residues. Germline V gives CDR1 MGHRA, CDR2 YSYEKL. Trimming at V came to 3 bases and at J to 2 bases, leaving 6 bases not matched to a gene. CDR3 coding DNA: TGCGCCAGCAGCCACGCGGACAGGGCGACTGGGGCCAACGTCCTGACTTTC. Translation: CASSHADRATGANVLTF.

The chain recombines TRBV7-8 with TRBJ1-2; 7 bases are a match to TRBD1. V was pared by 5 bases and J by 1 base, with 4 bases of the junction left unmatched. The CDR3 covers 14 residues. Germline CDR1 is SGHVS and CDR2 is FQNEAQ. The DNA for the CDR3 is TGTGCCAGCAGCCTAAACAGGGGTAACTATGGCTACACCTTC. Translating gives CASSLNRGNYGYTF.

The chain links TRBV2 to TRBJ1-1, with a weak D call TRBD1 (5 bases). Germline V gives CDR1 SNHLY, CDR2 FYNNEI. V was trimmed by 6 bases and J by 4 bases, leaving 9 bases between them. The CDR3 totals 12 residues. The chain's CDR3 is CASSVRATEAFF. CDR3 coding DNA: TGTGCCAGCAGCGTCAGGGCCACTGAAGCTTTCTTT.

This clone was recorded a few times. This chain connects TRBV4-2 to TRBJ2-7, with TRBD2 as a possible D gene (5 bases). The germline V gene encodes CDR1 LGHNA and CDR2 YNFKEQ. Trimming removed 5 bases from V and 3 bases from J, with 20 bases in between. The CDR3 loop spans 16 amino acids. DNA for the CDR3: TGTGCCAGCAGCTCAGGCCCGGTCCAAGAGGGCTACGAGCAGTACTTC. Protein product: CASSSGPVQEGYEQYF.

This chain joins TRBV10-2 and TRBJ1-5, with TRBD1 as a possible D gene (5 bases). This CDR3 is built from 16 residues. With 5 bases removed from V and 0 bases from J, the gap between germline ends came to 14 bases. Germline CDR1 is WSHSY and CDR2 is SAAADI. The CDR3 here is CASSRLGTYSNQPQHF. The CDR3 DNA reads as TGCGCCAGCAGTCGTTTGGGGACTTATAGCAATCAGCCCCAGCATTTT.

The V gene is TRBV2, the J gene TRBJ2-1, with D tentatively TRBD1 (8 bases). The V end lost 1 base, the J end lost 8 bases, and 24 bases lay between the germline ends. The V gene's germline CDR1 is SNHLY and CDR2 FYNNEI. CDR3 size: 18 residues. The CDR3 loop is CASSEGQGRARGYYEQFF. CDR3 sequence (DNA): TGTGCCAGCAGTGAAGGACAGGGGAGGGCTAGGGGTTATTATGAGCAGTTCTTC. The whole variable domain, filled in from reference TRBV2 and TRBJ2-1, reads EPEVTQTPSHQVTQMGQEVILRCVPISNHLYFYWYRQILGQKVEFLVSFYNNEISEKSEIFDDQFSVERPDGSNFTLKIRSTKLEDSAMYFCASSEGQGRARGYYEQFFGPGTRLTVL.

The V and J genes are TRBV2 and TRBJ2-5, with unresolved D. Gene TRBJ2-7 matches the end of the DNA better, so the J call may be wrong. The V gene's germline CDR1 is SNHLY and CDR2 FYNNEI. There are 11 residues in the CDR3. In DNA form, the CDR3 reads TGTGCCAGCAGATACGCCTACGAGCAGTACTTC. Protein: CASRYAYEQYF.

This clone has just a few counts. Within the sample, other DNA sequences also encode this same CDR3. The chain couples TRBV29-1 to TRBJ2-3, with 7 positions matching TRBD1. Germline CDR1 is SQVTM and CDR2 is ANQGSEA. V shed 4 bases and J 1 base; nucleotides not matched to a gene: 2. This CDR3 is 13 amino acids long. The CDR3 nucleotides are TGCAGCGTTGGACAGGGAGGCACAGATACGCAGTATTTT. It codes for CSVGQGGTDTQYF.

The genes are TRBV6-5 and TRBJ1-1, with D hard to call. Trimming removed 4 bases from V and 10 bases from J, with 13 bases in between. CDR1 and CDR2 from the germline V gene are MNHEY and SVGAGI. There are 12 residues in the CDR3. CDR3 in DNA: TGTGCCAGCAGTTCTATAATTCTTGGAGCTTTCTTT. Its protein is CASSSIILGAFF.

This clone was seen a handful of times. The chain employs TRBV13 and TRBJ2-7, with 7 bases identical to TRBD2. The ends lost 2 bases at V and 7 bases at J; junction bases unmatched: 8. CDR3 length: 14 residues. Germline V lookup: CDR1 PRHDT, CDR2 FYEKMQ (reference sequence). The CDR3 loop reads CASSLRTSVLEQYF. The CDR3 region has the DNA TGTGCCAGCAGCTTAAGGACTAGTGTACTGGAGCAGTACTTC.

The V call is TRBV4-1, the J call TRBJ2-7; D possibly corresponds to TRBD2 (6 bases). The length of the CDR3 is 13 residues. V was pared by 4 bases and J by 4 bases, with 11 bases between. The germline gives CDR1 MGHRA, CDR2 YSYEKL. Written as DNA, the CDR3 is TGCGCCAGCAGCCCGGGAGAGGGTTACGAGCAGTACTTC. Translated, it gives CASSPGEGYEQYF.